One sample yielded the 27 T cell receptor beta chains listed below, sequenced in a study of blood T cells in healthy people across ages. With a J-beta primer mix and a sample-barcoded 5' primer, a second PCR ran about 7 to 12 cycles. TCRdb analysed the 5' RACE reads with MiXCR anew, one entry per CDR3 protein. The sample lists hundreds of thousands of distinct CDR3 sequences, approximately 59% occurring once. The sequenced sample consisted of blood. The receptors were gathered from a man aged 60 to 75 in good health.

A few counts support this clonotype. The rearrangement joins TRBV6-6 to TRBJ1-4; TRBD1 agrees at 8 bases. In germline, CDR1 is MNHNY, CDR2 SVGAGI (reference sequence). The V gene end was trimmed by 4 bases and the J gene end by 7 bases; junction bases not matched to a gene: 8. The CDR3 loop spans 15 amino acids. CDR3 coding DNA: TGTGCCAGCAGTTCTCCGACAGGGGCTTCTGAAAAACTGTTTTTT. Translating gives CASSSPTGASEKLFF.

V usage is TRBV20-1 and J usage is TRBJ2-1; TRBD2 agrees at 10 bases. This CDR3 has 15 residues. CDR1 is DFQATT, CDR2 SNEGSKA, per germline (reference sequence). V was pared by 4 bases and J by 5 bases, with 8 bases of the junction left unmatched. The CDR3 nucleotides are TGCAGTGCTACCTTAGCGGGGGGCATTAACAATGAGCAGTTCTTC. This codes for CSATLAGGINNEQFF.

The rearrangement joins TRBV7-2 to TRBJ2-7; 10 positions match TRBD2. Germline V gives CDR1 SGHTA, CDR2 FQGNSA. This CDR3 spans 14 amino acids. V lost 5 bases to trimming and J lost 2 bases; unmatched junction nucleotides: 3. The CDR3 DNA follows: TGTGCCAGCAGCCGGACTAGCGGCCCCTACGAGCAGTACTTC. This gives the protein CASSRTSGPYEQYF.

This chain joins TRBV20-1 and TRBJ2-3; no clear D. The length of the CDR3 is 11 residues. Trimming pared 3 bases from V and 7 bases from J, leaving 8 bases between. CDR1 DFQATT and CDR2 SNEGSKA come from the germline V gene (reference sequence). In DNA, the CDR3 is TGCAGTGCTAGGCTGGAGAATACGCAGTATTTT. This sequence encodes CSARLENTQYF.

The sample holds a few counts of this clonotype. The chain employs TRBV6-5 and TRBJ2-3; possibly TRBD1 or TRBD2 for D (5 bases each). Trimming took off 4 bases at V and 2 bases at J, with 19 bases between the two ends. CDR3 length equals 17 residues. Germline V gene sequence: CDR1 MNHEY, CDR2 SVGAGI. The DNA of the CDR3 is TGTGCCAGCAGTTCTAATCCGGGGCTAGTCAACACAGATACGCAGTATTTT. Translated: CASSSNPGLVNTDTQYF.

In this sample, this clonotype turned up once. V usage is TRBV12-3 or TRBV12-4 and J usage is TRBJ2-5, with D possibly matching TRBD2 (6 bases). The CDR3 contains 16 residues. V was cut by 5 bases and J by 2 bases, with 18 bases left in between. The chain's CDR3 is CASSGGASYRQETQYF. The CDR3 DNA sequence: TGTGCCAGCAGTGGAGGGGCCAGTTACCGTCAAGAGACCCAGTACTTC.

The rearrangement uses TRBV20-1 and TRBJ2-3; the match to TRBD2 covers 16 bases. There are 16 residues in the CDR3. CDR1 and CDR2 from the germline V gene are DFQATT and SNEGSKA (reference sequence). CDR3 amino acids: CRGTSGGVPSTDTQYF. In DNA, the CDR3 is TGCAGGGGGACTAGCGGGGGGGTCCCTAGCACAGATACGCAGTATTTT.

The genes are TRBV12-3 or TRBV12-4 and TRBJ2-4, with TRBD1 matching 12 bases. Unmatched junction bases numbered 10, after V lost 6 bases and J lost 13 bases. The CDR3 has 14 amino acids. Written as DNA, the CDR3 is TGTGCCAGCAGGTCCGGGACAGGGGGCGTCGGGCAGTACTTC. This gives the protein CASRSGTGGVGQYF.

This clonotype appeared a single time. The chain uses TRBV6-6 and TRBJ2-7; possible D gene TRBD1, 5 bases. Germline V gene sequence: CDR1 MNHNY, CDR2 SVGAGI (reference sequence). The V end was cut by 2 bases, the J end by 3 bases, with 14 bases between. CDR3 length: 15 residues. The CDR3: CASSYRTRVNYEQYF. The CDR3 coding sequence is TGTGCCAGCAGTTACAGGACCAGGGTCAACTACGAGCAGTACTTC.

The gene calls are TRBV20-1 and TRBJ2-6; the D is unclear. Germline values: CDR1 DFQATT, CDR2 SNEGSKA (reference sequence). Trimming took off 2 bases at V and 2 bases at J, with 10 bases between the two ends. The CDR3 sequence is 15 residues long. For the CDR3, the DNA is TGCAGTGCTAGACCCCCTTCGACTGGGGCCAACGTCCTGACTTTC. Its translation is CSARPPSTGANVLTF.

The chain uses TRBV7-2 and TRBJ2-1, with 9 bases that match TRBD2. The junction had 4 bases not matched to a gene; V was cut back by 2 bases and J by 5 bases. The CDR3 has 15 amino acids. Germline lookup yields CDR1 SGHTA and CDR2 FQGNSA. The DNA for the CDR3 is TGTGCCAGCAGCTTAAACGGCGGGGGGGACAATGAGCAGTTCTTC. Protein sequence: CASSLNGGGDNEQFF.

V usage is TRBV20-1 and J usage is TRBJ1-6, with D tentatively TRBD1 (6 bases). Trimming stripped 5 bases from V and 3 bases from J, with 26 bases between. The germline gives CDR1 DFQATT, CDR2 SNEGSKA (reference sequence). This CDR3 has 19 residues. The CDR3 DNA reads as TGCAGTGCTGACACCTTCGACCCTACAGGGCCTAACTATAATTCACCCCTCCACTTT. As protein: CSADTFDPTGPNYNSPLHF.

This clonotype was seen a handful of times. V and J are TRBV3-1 and TRBJ2-3, with a weak D call TRBD1 (5 bases). CDR1 LGHDT and CDR2 YNNKEL come from the germline V gene (reference sequence). Trimming took off 3 bases at V and 3 bases at J, with 10 bases between the two ends. The CDR3 has 14 residues. CDR3 sequence: CASSQDTATDTQYF. The CDR3 DNA reads TGTGCCAGCAGCCAGGACACTGCAACAGATACGCAGTATTTT.

The J gene is TRBJ2-5, the V gene TRBV7-2; D unresolved. The V gene's germline CDR1 is SGHTA and CDR2 FQGNSA. Trimming left V 2 bases short and J 2 bases short, with 15 bases between. There are 16 residues in the CDR3. The CDR3 bases are TGTGCCAGCAGCTTATGGCGTCAGATGAGACAAGAGACCCAGTACTTC. This gives the protein CASSLWRQMRQETQYF.

This chain joins TRBV4-2 and TRBJ2-7, with 11 bases identical to TRBD2. Germline CDR1 LGHNA, CDR2 YNFKEQ. The V and J ends lost 4 bases and 4 bases, in that order; junction bases with no gene match: 6. The CDR3 extends over 15 amino acids. Written as DNA, the CDR3 is TGTGCCAGCAGCCCCCGGACTAGCGGGTATTACGAGCAGTACTTC. Its translation: CASSPRTSGYYEQYF.

This sequence joins TRBV20-1 and TRBJ2-3; 7 bases are a match to TRBD1. This CDR3 has 15 residues. Germline V lookup: CDR1 DFQATT, CDR2 SNEGSKA (reference sequence). Trimming at V came to 0 bases and at J to 0 bases, leaving 3 bases not matched to a gene. CDR3 loop: CSARDTGASTDTQYF. The CDR3 nucleotides are TGCAGTGCTAGAGATACAGGGGCTAGCACAGATACGCAGTATTTT.

The chain employs TRBV25-1 and TRBJ1-2; D call uncertain. V was trimmed by 3 bases and J by 5 bases, leaving 16 bases between them. CDR3 length: 15 amino acids. Germline CDR1 and CDR2: MGHDK and SYGVNS. CDR3: CASSDGGPLLYGYTF. CDR3 DNA sequence: TGTGCCAGCAGTGACGGCGGCCCGCTTCTATATGGCTACACCTTC.

The chain employs TRBV12-3 or TRBV12-4 and TRBJ1-2, with no clear D. V was shortened by 6 bases and J by 1 base, with 9 bases between the two germline ends. The CDR3 runs 13 residues. This CDR3 reads CASSPSDNYGYTF. As DNA, the CDR3 is TGTGCCAGCAGCCCCTCCGATAACTATGGCTACACCTTC.

A word on this clonotype: Lacking the conserved final phenylalanine or tryptophan, this CDR3 likely reflects a read error. V gene TRBV15 combines with J gene TRBJ2-3, with D possibly being TRBD2 (6 bases). Germline CDR1 and CDR2: LNHNV and YYDKDF (reference sequence). The CDR3 covers 16 residues. Trimming removed 5 bases from V and 3 bases from J, with 18 bases in between. The CDR3 spells CATSPQRGFRTDTQYL. The CDR3 DNA sequence: TGTGCCACCAGCCCACAACGGGGGTTTAGGACAGATACGCAGTATCTT.

V and J are TRBV7-9 and TRBJ2-7, with 10 bases identical to TRBD1. The trim removed 5 bases at V and 7 bases at J, leaving 11 bases unmatched. This CDR3 is 15 amino acids long. Germline V gene sequence: CDR1 SEHNR, CDR2 FQNEAQ (reference sequence). CDR3 in amino acids: CASSPSGTGAEEQYF. CDR3 sequence (DNA): TGTGCCAGCAGCCCTTCCGGGACAGGGGCTGAGGAGCAGTACTTC.

This clonotype was picked up a small number of times. The CDR3 nucleotides read TGCAGTGCCCTTGGGCAGAACGACAATCAGCCCCAGCATTTT. Amino acids: CSALGQNDNQPQHF. The J gene is TRBJ1-5, the V gene TRBV20-1; D is undetermined. CDR1 and CDR2 from the germline V gene are DFQATT and SNEGSKA (reference sequence). CDR3 length equals 14 residues. Trimming left V 6 bases short and J 3 bases short, with 15 bases between.

About this clonotype itself: The junction does not match germline at one end; this may be a read error. This chain links TRBV6-5 with TRBJ2-5, with 9 bases that match TRBD2. The CDR3 consists of 15 residues. The germline CDR1 and CDR2 sequences are MNHEY and SVGAGI. This chain's CDR3 is CVSSRSGGQQETQYF. The CDR3 coding sequence is TGTGTCAGCAGTAGGAGCGGGGGGCAACAAGAGACCCAGTACTTC.

This clonotype was seen a handful of times. V is TRBV5-1 and J is TRBJ1-1; TRBD1 might be the D (5 bases). Per the germline V gene, CDR1 is SGHRS and CDR2 is YFSETQ. This CDR3 spans 13 amino acids. V dropped 4 bases and J dropped 3 bases, with 10 bases sitting between them. The CDR3 protein is CASSTQADTEAFF. For the CDR3, the DNA is TGCGCCAGCAGCACACAGGCGGACACTGAAGCTTTCTTT.

The chain carries TRBV11-2 and TRBJ2-7, with 7 bases identical to TRBD1. This CDR3 has 15 residues. Germline trimming cut 4 bases from V and 2 bases from J; bases unmatched to any gene: 8. The germline gives CDR1 SGHAT, CDR2 FQNNGV. The DNA of the CDR3 is TGTGCCAGCAGCTCTCCGGGACAGAGAGCCTACGAGCAGTACTTC. It translates to CASSSPGQRAYEQYF.

This clonotype was seen a few times. The V call is TRBV12-3 or TRBV12-4, the J call TRBJ2-5, with 7 bases fitting TRBD2. Losses at the gene ends were 7 bases for V and 11 bases for J; bases not matched to a gene: 19. The CDR3 covers 15 residues. CDR3 residues: CASKGTGGGPLEQYF. The CDR3 nucleotides are TGTGCCAGCAAGGGAACTGGCGGGGGTCCTCTGGAGCAGTACTTC.

This clonotype was seen a handful of times. This chain connects TRBV20-1 to TRBJ2-5; D is tentatively TRBD1 or TRBD2 (5 bases each). With 6 bases removed from V and 1 base from J, the gap between germline ends came to 18 bases. The CDR3 has 15 amino acids. Germline loops: CDR1 DFQATT, CDR2 SNEGSKA (reference sequence). In nucleotides, the CDR3 is TGCAGTGCCAATTCCCTGGGGGTGCCCCAAGAGACCCAGTACTTC. It is translated as CSANSLGVPQETQYF.

The chain recombines TRBV6-5 with TRBJ1-2; tentative D call: TRBD1 (6 bases). Germline loops: CDR1 MNHEY, CDR2 SVGAGI. The CDR3 is 16 amino acids. Trimming stripped 1 base from V and 7 bases from J, with 19 bases between. CDR3: CASSYWTQGPNRGYTF. CDR3 nucleotide sequence: TGTGCCAGCAGTTACTGGACACAGGGCCCCAACCGTGGCTACACCTTC.